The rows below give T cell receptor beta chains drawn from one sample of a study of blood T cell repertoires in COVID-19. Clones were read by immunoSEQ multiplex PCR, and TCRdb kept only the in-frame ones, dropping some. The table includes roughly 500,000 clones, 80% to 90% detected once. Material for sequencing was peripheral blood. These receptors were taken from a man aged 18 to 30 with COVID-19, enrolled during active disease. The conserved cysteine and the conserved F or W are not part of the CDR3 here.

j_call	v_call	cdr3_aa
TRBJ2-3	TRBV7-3	ASSSPGLERADTQY
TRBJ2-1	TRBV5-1	ASSPGFLAESYNEQF
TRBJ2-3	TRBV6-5	ASSLRGGRGDTQY
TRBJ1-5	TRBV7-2	ASSLPRGSQH
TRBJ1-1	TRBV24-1	ATSGYLSINTEAF
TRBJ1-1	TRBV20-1	RGGGNEAF
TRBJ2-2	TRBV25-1	ASSGLLRQGFNTGELF
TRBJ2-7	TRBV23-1	ASSHTQPTPYEQY
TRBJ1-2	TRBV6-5	ASSRDRGLWGYT
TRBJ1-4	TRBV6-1	ASSEGTANEKLF
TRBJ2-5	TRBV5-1	ASSLDSPGQETQY
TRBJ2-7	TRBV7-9	ASSSAYGGGVDEQY
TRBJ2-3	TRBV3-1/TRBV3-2	ASSPMGAGIKDTQY
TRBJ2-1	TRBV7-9	ASSLSAGESYNEQF
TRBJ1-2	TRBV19	ASSIGRQLGYT
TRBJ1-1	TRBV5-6	ASSLVGSGGTGET
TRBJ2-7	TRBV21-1	ASSEGPYEQY
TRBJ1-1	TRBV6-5	ASGGRTENTEAF
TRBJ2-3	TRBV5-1	ASSFGTSRTQDTQY
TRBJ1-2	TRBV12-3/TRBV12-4	ASSLGQDYGYT
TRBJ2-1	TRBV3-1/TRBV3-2	ASSRLAGEGEQF
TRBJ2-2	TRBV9	ASSVTAITGELF
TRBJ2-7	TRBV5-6	ASSTRGSSGEYEQY
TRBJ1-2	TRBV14	ASSPRTGYDYGYT
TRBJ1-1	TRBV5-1	ASSKDRGLSEAF
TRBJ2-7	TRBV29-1	SVLSGLSYEQY
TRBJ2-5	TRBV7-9	ASSLAGTSGETQY
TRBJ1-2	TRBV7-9	ASSWEGEDGYT
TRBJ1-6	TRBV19	ASRDFLNSPLH
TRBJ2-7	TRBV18	ASSPGTGTYEQY
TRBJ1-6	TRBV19	ASSAGAGSPLH
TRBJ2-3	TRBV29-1	SVEDPGTGRDTQY
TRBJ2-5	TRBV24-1	ATSDSTGGGETQY
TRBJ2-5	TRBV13	ASSFRTSGSRETQY
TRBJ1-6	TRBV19	ASSMGTRGYNSPLH
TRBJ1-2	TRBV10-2	ASSGSTYGYT
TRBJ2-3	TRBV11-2	ASGTLGRGRQTDTQY
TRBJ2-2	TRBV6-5	ASSYGPPGELF
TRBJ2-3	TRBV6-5	ASSIKGADTQY
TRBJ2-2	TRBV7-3	ASSLTRDRGLNTGELF
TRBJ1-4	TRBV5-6	ASMVWGLEEKLF
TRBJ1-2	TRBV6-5	ARPYRDGYT
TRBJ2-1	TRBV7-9	ASSPDRGSYNEQF
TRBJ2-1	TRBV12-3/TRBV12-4	ASSFSGNDEF
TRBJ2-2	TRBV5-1	ASSWTLAGGPGEELF
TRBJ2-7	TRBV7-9	AVQDALDILD